Listed below are T cell receptor beta chains from one sample, sequenced in a study of blood T cells in healthy people across ages. MiXCR was run by TCRdb on the 5' RACE reads, yielding one entry per CDR3 protein. The sample contains more than 800,000 distinct CDR3 sequences, 40% to 55% of which appear only once. Source material: blood. These receptors were collected from an older woman in good health. Each CDR3 is given with its conserved first and last residue. The D gene is left open where the match is weak. Only some rows state a clone size, as once, few, many or a class for expanded clones.

v_call	d_call	clone_size	j_call	cdr3_nt	cdr3_aa
TRBV12-5	TRBD2	-	TRBJ2-1	TGTGCTAGTGGTAAAGGCGCTAGCGGGGCCTACAATGAGCAGTTCTTC	CASGKGASGAYNEQFF
TRBV21-1	-	-	TRBJ2-3	-	CASSWGQGAGTDTQYF
TRBV27	-	-	TRBJ2-3	TGTGCCAGCAGTTTGGATGGACAGTTTAAGCAGTATTTT	CASSLDGQFKQYF
TRBV3-1	-	many	TRBJ2-7	TGTGCCAGCAGCCAAGATGTCCGAGGGTGGGGCGAGCAGTACTTC	CASSQDVRGWGEQYF
TRBV10-2	-	-	TRBJ2-1	TGCGCCAGCCACACTGGGACGGCCCTCGGTGAGCAGTTCTTC	CASHTGTALGEQFF
TRBV9	TRBD2	-	TRBJ2-3	TGTGCCAGCAGCGTAGGCCTAGCGGAAGTGGGAGATACGCAGTATTTT	CASSVGLAEVGDTQYF
TRBV15	TRBD2	once	TRBJ2-5	TGTGCCACCAGCGGCCGATCAGCGGGAGTTGAGACCCAGTACTTC	CATSGRSAGVETQYF
TRBV5-1	-	few	TRBJ2-5	TGCGCCAGCAGGCCGGATCAAGAGACCCAGTACTTC	CASRPDQETQYF
TRBV7-2	TRBD2	-	TRBJ2-7	TGTGCCAGCAGCTTCCCCCGGAAGGCCGCTAGCGGGGTGGGGAACGAGCAGTACTTC	CASSFPRKAASGVGNEQYF
TRBV29-1	TRBD1	-	TRBJ2-6	TGCAGCGTAGCTATCCGGGACAGGGAGAAGGCTGGGGCCGACGTCCTGACTTTC	CSVAIRDREKAGADVLTF
TRBV3-1	-	-	TRBJ2-5	TGTGCCAGCAGCCAGGACTTGCGGGACCAAGAGACCCAGTACTTC	CASSQDLRDQETQYF
TRBV7-2	-	-	TRBJ2-7	TGTGCCAGCAGTACGGGACTCCAGACTGTGTACGAGCAGTACTTC	CASSTGLQTVYEQYF
TRBV6-2/TRBV6-3	TRBD2	few	TRBJ2-3	TGTGCCAGCAGTTACCCCTTTGGGGGAGGGATCACAGATACGCAGTATTTT	CASSYPFGGGITDTQYF
TRBV7-8	TRBD1	few	TRBJ2-1	TGTGCCAGCAGCTTAGGGATAGGGGGACAGGGGAGCTACAATGAGCAGTTCTTC	CASSLGIGGQGSYNEQFF
TRBV7-6	-	few	TRBJ2-3	TGTGCCAGCAGCTTACAGGGTTCCGGCACAGATACGCAGTATTTT	CASSLQGSGTDTQYF
TRBV7-9	-	-	TRBJ2-7	TGTGCCAGCAGCCCAGGGACACCAGAGCAGTACTTC	CASSPGTPEQYF
TRBV20-1	-	many	TRBJ2-7	TGCAGCGTTACACTTCCCCATAGCTACGAGCAGTACTTC	CSVTLPHSYEQYF
TRBV2	-	-	TRBJ2-7	TGTGCCAGCAGACAGTACTACGAGCAGTACTTC	CASRQYYEQYF